The 16 T cell receptor beta chains in this list originate from one sample, sequenced in a study of beta chain features in type 1 diabetes. Reverse transcription of all isolated RNA meant that expressed TCRB transcripts were sequenced. Clones were sequenced by immunoSEQ multiplex PCR, and TCRdb holds only the in-frame ones, with some missing. The table has around 430,000 clones, approximately 31% seen once. Sequencing was done on a sample of naive CD4+ T cells from blood. The receptors shown here come from a man aged 18 to 30 in good health.

The chain joins TRBV4-2 to TRBJ2-3; TRBD1 aligns across 11 bases. The length of the CDR3 is 18 residues. CDR1 is LGHNA, CDR2 YNFKEQ, per germline. J lost 1 base, V lost 0 bases, and 6 bases had no gene match. For the CDR3, the DNA is TGTGCCAGCAGCCAAGAGGGGACAGGGGGATTGGGCACAGATACGCAGTATTTT. This encodes CASSQEGTGGLGTDTQYF.

This clone was detected only a few times. This sample also contains other DNA sequences that code for the same CDR3. As DNA, the CDR3 is TGTGCCTGGGCTGGGACTAGCCTCACAGATACGCAGTATTTT. Translation gives CAWAGTSLTDTQYF. V and J are TRBV30 and TRBJ2-3; TRBD2 matches at 9 bases. J was trimmed by 2 bases and V by 5 bases; bases with no gene match: 5. The CDR3 loop spans 14 amino acids. Germline V gene data show CDR1 as GTSNPN and CDR2 as SVGIG (reference sequence).

This clone was seen a handful of times. The chain joins TRBV14 to TRBJ2-2, with a weak D call TRBD1 (6 bases). CDR3 length equals 15 residues. CDR1 and CDR2 from the germline V gene are SGHDN and FVKESK. The V end was cut by 1 base, the J end by 4 bases, with 10 bases between. DNA of the CDR3: TGTGCCAGCAGCCAAGCAGGGGCCGGCACCGGGGAGCTGTTTTTT. It yields the protein CASSQAGAGTGELFF.

Only a few counts were recorded for this clone. The chain carries TRBV4-1 and TRBJ1-1; D gene ambiguous. The length of the CDR3 is 14 residues. Per germline, CDR1 MGHRA and CDR2 YSYEKL. V lost 1 base and J 4 bases, leaving 10 bases between the germline ends. The CDR3: CASSQASYFTEAFF. DNA for the CDR3: TGCGCCAGCAGCCAAGCCTCCTATTTCACTGAAGCTTTCTTT.

The V call is TRBV2, the J call TRBJ2-7; no firm D call. Per germline, CDR1 SNHLY and CDR2 FYNNEI. V gave up 8 bases and J gave up 6 bases, with 11 bases separating them. The CDR3 length is 11 residues. Here the CDR3 DNA reads TGTGCCAGCTTCACGTCGGGCGAGCAGTACTTC. This encodes CASFTSGEQYF.

The chain recombines TRBV30 with TRBJ2-3, with TRBD2 matching 7 bases. Per the germline V gene, CDR1 is GTSNPN and CDR2 is SVGIG (reference sequence). The CDR3 is 14 residues long. V lost 0 bases and J lost 11; bases outside the gene matches: 11. CDR3 sequence (DNA): TGTGCCTGGAGTGTACTCGGAGGGAGGGGATGGCAGTATTTT. Translating gives CAWSVLGGRGWQYF.

As concerns this clone: Compared with germline, one end of the junction differs, possibly owing to a read error. V is TRBV23-1 and J is TRBJ2-3; 7 nucleotides align to TRBD1. TRBV23-1 has ORF status, its function being uncertain. The CDR3 has 17 residues. The CDR3: CASNQKGQPVALDTQYF. CDR3 in DNA: TGCGCCAGCAATCAAAAGGGACAGCCGGTTGCACTAGATACGCAGTATTTT.

This chain uses TRBV28 with TRBJ2-5; 9 bases agree with TRBD1. V lost 4 bases to trimming and J lost 5 bases; unmatched junction nucleotides: 5. Germline assignment: CDR1 MDHEN and CDR2 SYDVKM. The CDR3 runs 14 residues. CDR3 coding DNA: TGTGCCAGCAGTTCTCCGGGACAGGGCGAGACCCAGTACTTC. Protein sequence: CASSSPGQGETQYF.

In its sample, this clone was seen a few times. The rearrangement uses TRBV18 and TRBJ2-7; D is possibly TRBD1 (5 bases). V dropped 1 base and J dropped 1 base, with 11 bases sitting between them. Germline V gene data show CDR1 as KGHSH and CDR2 as LQKENI. The CDR3 length is 15 residues. This CDR3 reads CASSPRVDKSYEQYF. The CDR3 DNA sequence: TGTGCCAGCTCACCACGTGTGGACAAGTCCTACGAGCAGTACTTC. Drawing the rest from reference TRBV18 and TRBJ2-7, the complete variable domain is NAGVMQNPRHLVRRRGQEARLRCSPMKGHSHVYWYRQLPEEGLKFMVYLQKENIIDESGMPKERFSAEFPKEGPSILRIQQVVRGDSAAYFCASSPRVDKSYEQYFGPGTRLTVT.

The chain couples TRBV5-1 to TRBJ2-7; D unresolved. V lost 3 bases to trimming and J lost 4 bases, with 17 bases between them. Germline V CDR1 and CDR2: SGHRS, YFSETQ. The CDR3 extends over 15 amino acids. The CDR3 bases are TGCGCCAGCAGCTCCTCGAGTGGATTAACTTACGAGCAGTACTTC. Protein product: CASSSSSGLTYEQYF.

This clone appeared a few times. J is TRBJ2-6 and V is TRBV9; 12 bases fit TRBD2. Per germline, CDR1 SGDLS and CDR2 YYNGEE. The CDR3 is made up of 17 amino acids. After removal of 1 base from V and 4 bases from J, the junction contained 3 bases not matched to a gene. The CDR3 nucleotides read TGTGCCAGCAGCGTACTAGCGGGAGGGGAAGGGGCCAACGTCCTGACTTTC. Protein: CASSVLAGGEGANVLTF.

The chain's CDR3 is CATSRDSRYNEQFF. In DNA form, the CDR3 reads TGTGCCACCAGCAGAGATTCACGGTACAATGAGCAGTTCTTC. The gene calls are TRBV15 and TRBJ2-1; no firm D call. Trimming cost V 0 bases and J 4 bases, with 7 bases left between them. The germline V gene has CDR1 LNHNV and CDR2 YYDKDF (reference sequence). CDR3 length equals 14 residues.

The chain is built from TRBV6-5 and TRBJ1-2; the D is unclear. The CDR3 is 13 amino acids. CDR1 and CDR2 from the germline V gene are MNHEY and SVGAGI. Trimming removed 4 bases at V and 4 bases at J, with 10 bases between. The CDR3, as DNA: TGTGCCAGCAGTTTAGGATCCCTCTATGGCTACACCTTC. Translation gives CASSLGSLYGYTF.

This clone was seen a handful of times. The V call is TRBV4-3, the J call TRBJ2-1; D is unresolved. Between the trimmed V and J ends, which lost 4 bases and 8 bases, there was a span of 15 bases. CDR3 size: 14 residues. Germline values: CDR1 LGHNA, CDR2 YSLEER. The CDR3 sequence is CASSPRVEPDEQFF. For the CDR3, the DNA is TGCGCCAGCAGCCCCCGGGTCGAGCCCGATGAGCAGTTCTTC.

This clone appeared a single time. V usage is TRBV30 and J usage is TRBJ1-2; 8 nucleotides align to TRBD1. The CDR3 runs 14 residues. J gave up 2 bases and V 8 bases, and 10 bases lay outside the gene matches. Per germline, CDR1 GTSNPN and CDR2 SVGIG (reference sequence). CDR3 loop: CASPPRTGNYGYTF. The CDR3 DNA reads as TGTGCCAGCCCACCACGGACAGGGAACTATGGCTACACCTTC.

This clone has a handful of counts. V is TRBV9 and J is TRBJ2-2; unclear D gene. The CDR3 contains 14 residues. Germline CDR1 SGDLS, CDR2 YYNGEE. With 0 bases removed from V and 6 bases from J, the gap between germline ends came to 9 bases. CDR3 nucleotide sequence: TGTGCCAGCAGCGTAGCCCCAACACCCGGGGAGCTGTTTTTT. Its protein is CASSVAPTPGELFF.